The T cell receptor beta chain under discussion was sequenced for a study of blood T cells in healthy people across ages. Trimming took 1 base from V and 5 from J; bases not matched to a gene: 7. The CDR3 covers 15 residues. Germline V gene data show CDR1 as DFQATT and CDR2 as SNEGSKA (reference sequence). The use of a sample-barcoded 5' primer and a J-beta primer mix characterized a second PCR of about 7 to 12 cycles. TCRdb used MiXCR to reprocess the 5' RACE reads, holding one entry per CDR3 protein. Of hundreds of thousands of distinct CDR3 sequences listed, roughly 60% are singletons. The chain combines TRBV20-1 with TRBJ2-5; 10 bases map to TRBD1. The sample taken for sequencing was blood. This clonotype was obtained from a man younger than 40 in good health. The CDR3 sequence is CSARGQGARMETQYF. The CDR3, as DNA: TGCAGTGCTAGAGGACAGGGGGCGCGTATGGAGACCCAGTACTTC.